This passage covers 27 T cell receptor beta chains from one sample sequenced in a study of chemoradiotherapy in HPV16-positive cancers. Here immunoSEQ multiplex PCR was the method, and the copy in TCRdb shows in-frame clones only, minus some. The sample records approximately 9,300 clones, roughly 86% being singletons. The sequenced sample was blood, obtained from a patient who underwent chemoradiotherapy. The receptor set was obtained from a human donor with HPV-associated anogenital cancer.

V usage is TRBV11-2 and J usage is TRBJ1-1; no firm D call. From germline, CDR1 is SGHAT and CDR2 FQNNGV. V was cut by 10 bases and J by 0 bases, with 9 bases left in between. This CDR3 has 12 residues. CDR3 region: CAIRRMNTEAFF. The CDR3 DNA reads TGTGCCATCCGGCGGATGAACACTGAAGCTTTCTTT. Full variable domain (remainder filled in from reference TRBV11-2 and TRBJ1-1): EAGVAQSPRYKIIEKRQSVAFWCNPISGHATLYWYQQILGQGPKLLIQFQNNGVVDDSQLPKDRFSAERLKGVDSTLKIQPAKLEDSAVYLCAIRRMNTEAFFGQGTRLTVV.

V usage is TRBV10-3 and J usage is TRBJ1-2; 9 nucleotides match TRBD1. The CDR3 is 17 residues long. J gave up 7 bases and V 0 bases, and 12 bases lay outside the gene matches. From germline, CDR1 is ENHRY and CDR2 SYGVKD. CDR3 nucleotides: TGTGCCATCAGTGAGTCGGGACAGGGTCGGACCCGCCCTGGCTACACCTTC. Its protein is CAISESGQGRTRPGYTF.

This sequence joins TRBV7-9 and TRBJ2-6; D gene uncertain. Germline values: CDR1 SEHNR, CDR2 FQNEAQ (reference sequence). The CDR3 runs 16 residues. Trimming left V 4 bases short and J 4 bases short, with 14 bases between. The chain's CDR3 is CASSSQTFSGANVLTF. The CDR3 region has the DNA TGTGCCAGCAGCTCCCAAACTTTTTCAGGGGCCAACGTCCTGACTTTC.

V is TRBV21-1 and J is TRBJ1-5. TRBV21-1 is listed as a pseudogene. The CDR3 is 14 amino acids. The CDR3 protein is CASSKWPGDQPQHF. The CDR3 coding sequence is TGTGCCAGCAGCAAATGGCCGGGGGATCAGCCCCAGCATTTT.

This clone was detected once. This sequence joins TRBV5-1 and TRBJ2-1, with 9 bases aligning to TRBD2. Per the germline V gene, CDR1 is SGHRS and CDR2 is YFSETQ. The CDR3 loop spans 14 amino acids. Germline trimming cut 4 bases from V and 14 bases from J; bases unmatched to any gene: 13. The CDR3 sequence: CASSLSPSGVGKFF. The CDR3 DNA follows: TGCGCCAGCAGCCTGTCCCCTAGCGGGGTCGGAAAGTTCTTC.

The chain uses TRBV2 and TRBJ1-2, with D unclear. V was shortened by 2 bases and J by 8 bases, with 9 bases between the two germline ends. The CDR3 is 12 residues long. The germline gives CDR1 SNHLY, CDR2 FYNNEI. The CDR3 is CASSEWPPGYTF. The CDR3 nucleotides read TGTGCCAGCAGTGAATGGCCCCCCGGCTACACCTTC.

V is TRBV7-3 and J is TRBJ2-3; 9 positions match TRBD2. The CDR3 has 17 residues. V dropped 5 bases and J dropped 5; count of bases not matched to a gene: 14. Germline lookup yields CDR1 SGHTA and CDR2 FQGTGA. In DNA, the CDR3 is TGTGCCAGCAGCCGATCAGCGGCGGGGGGGGGTGGAGATACGCAGTATTTT. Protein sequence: CASSRSAAGGGGDTQYF. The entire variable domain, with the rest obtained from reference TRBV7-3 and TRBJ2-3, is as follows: GAGVSQTPSNKVTEKGKYVELRCDPISGHTALYWYRQSLGQGPEFLIYFQGTGAADDSGLPNDRFFAVRPEGSVSTLKIQRTERGDSAVYLCASSRSAAGGGGDTQYFGPGTRLTVL.

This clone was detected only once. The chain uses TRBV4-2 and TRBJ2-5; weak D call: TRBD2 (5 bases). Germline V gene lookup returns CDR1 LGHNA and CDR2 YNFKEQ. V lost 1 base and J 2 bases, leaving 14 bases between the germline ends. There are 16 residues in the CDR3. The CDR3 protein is CASSQGGLADQETQYF. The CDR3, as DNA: TGTGCCAGCAGCCAAGGTGGTCTAGCAGATCAAGAGACCCAGTACTTC.

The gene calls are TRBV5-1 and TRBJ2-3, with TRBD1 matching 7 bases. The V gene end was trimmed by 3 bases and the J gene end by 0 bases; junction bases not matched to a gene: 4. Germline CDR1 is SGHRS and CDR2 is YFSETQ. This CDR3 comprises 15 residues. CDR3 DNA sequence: TGCGCCAGCAGCTGGGACAGCTCTAGCACAGATACGCAGTATTTT. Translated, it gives CASSWDSSSTDTQYF.

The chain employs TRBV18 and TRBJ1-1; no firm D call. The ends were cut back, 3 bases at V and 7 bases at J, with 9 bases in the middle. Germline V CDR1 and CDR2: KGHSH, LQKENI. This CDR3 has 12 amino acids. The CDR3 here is CASSPFRGEAFF. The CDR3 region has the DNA TGTGCCAGCTCACCCTTTCGGGGTGAAGCTTTCTTT. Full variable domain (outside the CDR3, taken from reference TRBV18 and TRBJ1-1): NAGVMQNPRHLVRRRGQEARLRCSPMKGHSHVYWYRQLPEEGLKFMVYLQKENIIDESGMPKERFSAEFPKEGPSILRIQQVVRGDSAAYFCASSPFRGEAFFGQGTRLTVV.

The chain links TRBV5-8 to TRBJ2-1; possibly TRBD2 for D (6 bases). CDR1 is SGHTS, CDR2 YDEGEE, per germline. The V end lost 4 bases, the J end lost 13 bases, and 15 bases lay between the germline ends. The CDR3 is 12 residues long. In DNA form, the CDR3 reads TGTGCCAGCAGCGTAATGGGGGGATACCAGTTCTTC. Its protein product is CASSVMGGYQFF.

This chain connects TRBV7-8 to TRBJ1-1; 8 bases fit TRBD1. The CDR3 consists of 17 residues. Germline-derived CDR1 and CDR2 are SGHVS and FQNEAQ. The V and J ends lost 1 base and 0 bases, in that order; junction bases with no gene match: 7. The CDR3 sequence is CASSLEAGGILNTEAFF. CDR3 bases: TGTGCCAGCAGCTTAGAGGCAGGGGGCATATTGAACACTGAAGCTTTCTTT.

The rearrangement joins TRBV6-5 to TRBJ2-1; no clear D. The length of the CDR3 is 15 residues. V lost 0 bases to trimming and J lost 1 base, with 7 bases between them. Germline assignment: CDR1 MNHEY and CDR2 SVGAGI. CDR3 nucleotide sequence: TGTGCCAGCAGTTACTCCGGGTTTTCCTACAATGAGCAGTTCTTC. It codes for CASSYSGFSYNEQFF.

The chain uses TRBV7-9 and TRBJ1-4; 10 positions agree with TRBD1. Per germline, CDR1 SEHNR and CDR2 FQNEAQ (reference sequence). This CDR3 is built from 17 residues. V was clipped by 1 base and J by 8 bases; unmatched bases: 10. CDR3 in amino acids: CASSLVRQGAGYEKLFF. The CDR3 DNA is TGTGCCAGCAGCTTAGTCAGACAGGGGGCCGGCTACGAAAAACTGTTTTTT.

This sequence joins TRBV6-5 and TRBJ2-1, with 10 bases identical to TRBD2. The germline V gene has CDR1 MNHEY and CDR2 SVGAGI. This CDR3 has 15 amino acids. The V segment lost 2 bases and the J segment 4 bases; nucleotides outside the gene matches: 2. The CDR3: CASSYSGGGYNEQFF. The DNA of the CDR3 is TGTGCCAGCAGTTACAGCGGGGGGGGGTACAATGAGCAGTTCTTC.

CDR3 sequence: CASSPSEFRIAGEGNEQFF. The CDR3 DNA sequence: TGTGCCAGCAGCCCAAGCGAGTTCAGGATCGCGGGGGAGGGGAATGAGCAGTTCTTC. V is TRBV14 and J is TRBJ2-1, with 7 bases lining up with TRBD2. V lost 4 bases and J lost 7; bases outside the gene matches: 22. CDR3 length equals 19 residues. Germline CDR1 and CDR2: SGHDN and FVKESK.

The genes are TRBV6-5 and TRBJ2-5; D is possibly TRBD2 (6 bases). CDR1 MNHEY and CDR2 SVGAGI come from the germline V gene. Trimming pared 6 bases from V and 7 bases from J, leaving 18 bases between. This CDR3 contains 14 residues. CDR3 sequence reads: CASRGAGSAGTQYF. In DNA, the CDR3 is TGTGCCAGCAGAGGCGCGGGGTCTGCGGGGACCCAGTACTTC.

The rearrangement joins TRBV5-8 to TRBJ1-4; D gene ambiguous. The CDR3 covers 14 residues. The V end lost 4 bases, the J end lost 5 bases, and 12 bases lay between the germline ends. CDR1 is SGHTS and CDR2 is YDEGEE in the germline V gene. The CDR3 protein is CASSRAVGNEKLFF. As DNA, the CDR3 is TGTGCCAGCAGCAGGGCAGTGGGAAATGAAAAACTGTTTTTT. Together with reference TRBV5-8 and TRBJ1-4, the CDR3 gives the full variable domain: EAGVTQSPTHLIKTRGQQATLRCSPISGHTSVYWYQQALGLGLQFLLWYDEGEERNRGNFPPRFSGRQFPNYSSELNVNALELEDSALYLCASSRAVGNEKLFFGSGTQLSVL.

CDR3: CASTENSDSYEQYF. In nucleotides, the CDR3 is TGTGCCAGCACCGAGAACTCAGACTCCTACGAGCAGTACTTC. This rearrangement joins TRBV6-1 to TRBJ2-7; D not resolved. The CDR3 has 14 amino acids. Germline V gives CDR1 MNHNS, CDR2 SASEGT. The germline V and J ends were trimmed by 7 bases and 0 bases, with 13 bases remaining between them.

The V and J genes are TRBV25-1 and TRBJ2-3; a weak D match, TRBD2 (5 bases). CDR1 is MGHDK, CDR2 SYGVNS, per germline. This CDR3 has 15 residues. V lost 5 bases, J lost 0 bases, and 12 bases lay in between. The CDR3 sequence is CASSLSGVSTDTQYF. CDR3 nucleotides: TGTGCCAGCAGTTTAAGCGGAGTAAGCACAGATACGCAGTATTTT.

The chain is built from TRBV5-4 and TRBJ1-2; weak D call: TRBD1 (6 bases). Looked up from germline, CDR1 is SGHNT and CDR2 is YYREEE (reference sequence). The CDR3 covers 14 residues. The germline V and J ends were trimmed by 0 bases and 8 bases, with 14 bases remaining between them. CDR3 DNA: TGTGCCAGCAGCTTGGACAGGGCTGGGATCGGCTACACCTTC. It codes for CASSLDRAGIGYTF.

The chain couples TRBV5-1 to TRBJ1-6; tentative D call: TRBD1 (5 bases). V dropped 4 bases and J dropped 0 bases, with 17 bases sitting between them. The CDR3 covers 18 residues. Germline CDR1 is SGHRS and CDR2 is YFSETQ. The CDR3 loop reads CASSATGTASSYNSPLHF. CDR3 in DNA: TGCGCCAGCAGCGCGACCGGGACCGCTAGCTCCTATAATTCACCCCTCCACTTT. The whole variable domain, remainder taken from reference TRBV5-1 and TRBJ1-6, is KAGVTQTPRYLIKTRGQQVTLSCSPISGHRSVSWYQQTPGQGLQFLFEYFSETQRNKGNFPGRFSGRQFSNSRSEMNVSTLELGDSALYLCASSATGTASSYNSPLHFGNGTRLTVT.

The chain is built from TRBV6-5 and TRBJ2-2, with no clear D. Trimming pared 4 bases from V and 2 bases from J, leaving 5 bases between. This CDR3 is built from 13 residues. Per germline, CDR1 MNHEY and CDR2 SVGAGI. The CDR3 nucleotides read TGTGCCAGCAGTTTAGGAAACACCGGGGAGCTGTTTTTT. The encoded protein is CASSLGNTGELFF.

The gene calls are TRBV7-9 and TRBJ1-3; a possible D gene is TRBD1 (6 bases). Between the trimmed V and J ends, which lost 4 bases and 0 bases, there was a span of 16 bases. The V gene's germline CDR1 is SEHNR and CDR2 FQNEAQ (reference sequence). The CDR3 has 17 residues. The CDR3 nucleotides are TGTGCCAGCAGCTCCCTCGTAGGGGGTTTCTCTGGAAACACCATATATTTT. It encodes CASSSLVGGFSGNTIYF.

CDR3 DNA sequence: TGTGCCAGCAGTTACATCCGGGGGACCCAAGAGACCCAGTACTTC. This gives the protein CASSYIRGTQETQYF. The chain recombines TRBV6-5 with TRBJ2-5, with D possibly TRBD2 on 6 matching bases. The germline V and J ends were trimmed by 2 bases and 1 base, with 11 bases remaining between them. CDR1 and CDR2 from the germline V gene are MNHEY and SVGAGI. The CDR3 covers 15 residues.

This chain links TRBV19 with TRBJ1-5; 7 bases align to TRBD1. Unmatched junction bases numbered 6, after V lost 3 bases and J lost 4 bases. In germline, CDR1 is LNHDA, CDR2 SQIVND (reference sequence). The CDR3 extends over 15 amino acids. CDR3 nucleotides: TGTGCCAGTAGTATTACGGCAGGGGGAAATCAGCCCCAGCATTTT. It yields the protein CASSITAGGNQPQHF.

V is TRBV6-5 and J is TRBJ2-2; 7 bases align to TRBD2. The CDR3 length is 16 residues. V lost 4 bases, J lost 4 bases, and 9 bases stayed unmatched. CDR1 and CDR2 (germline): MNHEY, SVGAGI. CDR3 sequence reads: CASSLRLAALTGELFF. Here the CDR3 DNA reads TGTGCCAGCAGTTTACGCCTAGCGGCGCTCACCGGGGAGCTGTTTTTT.